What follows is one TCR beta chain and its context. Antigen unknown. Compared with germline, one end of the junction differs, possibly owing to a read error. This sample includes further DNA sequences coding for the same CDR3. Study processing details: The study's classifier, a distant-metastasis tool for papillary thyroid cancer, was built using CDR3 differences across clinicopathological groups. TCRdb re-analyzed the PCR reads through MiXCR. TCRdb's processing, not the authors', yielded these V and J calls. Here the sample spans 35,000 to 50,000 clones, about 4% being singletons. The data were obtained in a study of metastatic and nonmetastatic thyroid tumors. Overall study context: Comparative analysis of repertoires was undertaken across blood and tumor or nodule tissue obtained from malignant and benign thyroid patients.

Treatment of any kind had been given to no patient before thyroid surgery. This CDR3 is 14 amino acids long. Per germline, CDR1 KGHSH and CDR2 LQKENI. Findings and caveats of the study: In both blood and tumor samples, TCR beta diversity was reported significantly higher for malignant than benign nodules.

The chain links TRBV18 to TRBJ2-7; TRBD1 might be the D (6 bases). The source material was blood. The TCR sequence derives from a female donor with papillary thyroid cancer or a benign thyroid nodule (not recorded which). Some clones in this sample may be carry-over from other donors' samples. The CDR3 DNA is TGTGCCAGCTCCATACGACAGGCGACCTACGAGCAATACTTC. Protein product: CASSIRQATYEQYF.